What follows describes a single T cell receptor (beta chain). The antigen remains unidentified. The data were obtained in a study of cytomegalovirus exposure and HLA in healthy donors. Whole-study results and caveats: A later analysis showed that HLA-associated TCR beta chains had undergone more clonal expansion than equally common others. According to the study, 160 or so TCR beta chains were cytomegalovirus-associated. Trimming of TCR beta V- and J-genes showed a link, identified in a later analysis, to a missense DCLRE1C variant.

The CDR3 contains 16 residues. CDR1 and CDR2 (germline): SGHTA, FQGTGA. The V segment lost 2 bases and the J segment 5 bases; nucleotides outside the gene matches: 9. The PCR contained 60 Vbeta and 13 Jbeta primers. Data came from immunoSEQ multiplex PCR; TCRdb stores just in-frame clones and leaves some out. The sample includes around 150,000 clones, 78% of them seen just once. This receptor was taken from a woman aged 40 to 55 in good health and CMV-seronegative. The chain recombines TRBV7-3 with TRBJ2-5; 9 bases align to TRBD2. Sequenced sample: PBMCs. CDR3 bases: TGTGCCAGCAGCTTAGAGGCTAGCGGGGTCGGGGAGACCCAGTACTTC. Protein product: CASSLEASGVGETQYF. The full variable domain, with the rest looked up from reference TRBV7-3 and TRBJ2-5, is GAGVSQTPSNKVTEKGKYVELRCDPISGHTALYWYRQSLGQGPEFLIYFQGTGAADDSGLPNDRFFAVRPEGSVSTLKIQRTERGDSAVYLCASSLEASGVGETQYFGPGTRLLVL.